Reported below is one TCR beta chain. What this receptor recognizes is not known. Qualities for individual bases were not recorded, and no much larger clone is one base off. Deletion took 6 bases off V and 1 base off J, with a span of 18 bases between the germline ends. CDR1 SNHLY and CDR2 FYNNEI were looked up in the germline V gene. From the cysteine through the phenylalanine, the CDR3 covers 16 amino acids. Only the CDR3 DNA stays, 48 bases, in frame from base 1. The immunoSEQ Assay, a bias-controlled multiplex PCR, was used to amplify TCRbeta CDR3 regions from genomic DNA. The authors' analysis ran thus. Nucleated cell counts per sample were estimated from amplification of reference gene primers within the assay. To quantify the absolute abundance of each unique TCRbeta CDR3 rearrangement, sequence reads were collapsed and filtered. For each sample, productive Simpson clonality was calculated as the square root of Simpson's diversity index over productive rearrangements. TCRdb obtained this table from immuneACCESS and retained in-frame rearrangements with V and J assigned. These tables miss some clones; where compared with another copy, unresolved V genes account for less than half of the shortfall, and the remainder is unexplained. V and J calls and clone size follow that table, whereas D and trimming were derived from the DNA. This sample comprises roughly 250,000 clones, about 89% of them detected only once. The ten largest clones take up approximately 1.2% of the sample.

Participants in the prospective study were enrolled through a virtual design, were aged roughly 18 to 95 years, and lived in 20 to 30 United States geographic areas. To assign participants to cohorts, the prospective study relied on clinical history that participants themselves reported in a screening survey and a study questionnaire. Mobile phlebotomists in the prospective study collected whole blood, serum and a nasopharyngeal or oropharyngeal swab from every participant. Over a roughly 2-month period, participants in the prospective study had the option of providing additional blood draws and questionnaires. Before DNA extraction, blood samples from the prospective study were shipped at room temperature or frozen. These data belong to a study of blood T cell repertoires in COVID-19 (TCRdb year 2020). Context from the whole study: Samples covering the acute and convalescent phases of COVID-19 were provided by collaborators in the United States, Italy and Spain. The prospective study material was composed of cDNA or gDNA derived from T cells, B-cell-depleted T cells, or PBMCs. Deeply sampled blood TCRbeta repertoires from subjects exposed to, actively infected with, or recovered from COVID-19 were included in the dataset. The repertoires were released in a freely available public database meant as a resource for research on the immune response to SARS-CoV-2. The samples were drawn from two sources: the first 160 participants of the ongoing ImmuneRACE study, and 950 to 1,500 subjects contributed by 6 global collaborators. Sample metadata almost always included a de-identified subject ID, COVID-19 status, age in years and sex. Where available, HLA class I and class II types were taken from metadata supplied by the sample provider and were not determined by assay-based typing. What the authors observed across the whole study: The quantity of clinical and demographic metadata differed by source and by participant and was supplied without curation.

The source is a human donor in a cohort exposed to, infected with or recovered from COVID-19 (not recorded which). The donor label of this sample is uncertain. The rearranged chain carries TRBV2 and TRBJ1-2, and TRBD1 may be the D gene, going by 6 matching bases. What was sequenced was PBMCs or T cells enriched from blood (not recorded which). The CDR3 has the sequence CASRQEWTADNYGYTF. The bases read TGTGCCAGCAGGCAAGAGTGGACAGCCGATAACTATGGCTACACCTTC.